This TCR beta chain was sequenced during a study of a mutant IDH1 vaccine in newly diagnosed glioma. Across the study: Earlier care involved radiotherapy, temozolomide, or both, and the majority received both.

Produced via immunoSEQ multiplex PCR; TCRdb's table is partial and in-frame only. The sample consists of 85,000 to 100,000 clones, 70% to 90% of them appearing once. Regarding time point: baseline, week 1 (first vaccination visit). Specified treatment: pre-vaccination baseline after standard-of-care therapy. Each of the donors came in with new WHO grade 3 or 4 astrocytomas that were IDH1-mutant and ATRX-lost. Germline loops: CDR1 SGHNT, CDR2 YYREEE (reference sequence). The CDR3 loop spans 15 amino acids. Trimming took 2 bases from V and 3 from J, leaving 15 bases between them. J is TRBJ2-7 and V is TRBV5-4; perhaps TRBD1 as D (6 bases). The source of this sequence is a woman between 45 and 60 years old with glioma. Sequencing was performed on PBMCs, taken from a glioma patient treated with radiotherapy, temozolomide or both. The CDR3 region is CASSLNQGFNYEQYF. In DNA form, the CDR3 reads TGTGCCAGCAGCTTAAATCAGGGGTTCAACTACGAGCAGTACTTC. The variable domain in full, with the rest retrieved from reference TRBV5-4 and TRBJ2-7, is ETGVTQSPTHLIKTRGQQVTLRCSSQSGHNTVSWYQQALGQGPQFIFQYYREEENGRGNFPPRFSGLQFPNYSSELNVNALELDDSALYLCASSLNQGFNYEQYFGPGTRLTVT.